Below, 23 T cell receptor beta chains from the same sample are listed, as sequenced in a study of graft-versus-host responses after intestinal transplantation. Their antigens are not known. Assay: immunoSEQ multiplex PCR; the TCRdb copy retains only in-frame clones and omits some. The sample yields approximately 68,000 clones, about 90% seen once. Sequences were derived from unstimulated CD8+ T cells sorted from spleen or lymph node cells, sampled before transplant. All receptors derive from a human donor who was the organ donor for an intestinal transplant.

V is TRBV30 and J is TRBJ2-1, with a possible D match to TRBD2 (6 bases). Germline V gene data show CDR1 as GTSNPN and CDR2 as SVGIG (reference sequence). V dropped 0 bases and J dropped 7 bases, with 10 bases sitting between them. The CDR3 extends over 13 amino acids. The CDR3 reads CAWSVRGVNEQFF. The CDR3, as DNA: TGTGCCTGGAGTGTCCGCGGGGTGAATGAGCAGTTCTTC. Full variable domain (rest looked up from reference TRBV30 and TRBJ2-1): SQTIHQWPATLVQPVGSPLSLECTVEGTSNPNLYWYRQAAGRGLQLLFYSVGIGQISSEVPQNLSASRPQDRQFILSSKKLLLSDSGFYLCAWSVRGVNEQFFGPGTRLTVL.

The rearrangement links TRBV2 to TRBJ2-4, with 9 bases fitting TRBD1. There are 15 residues in the CDR3. From germline, CDR1 is SNHLY and CDR2 FYNNEI. After removal of 1 base from V and 4 bases from J, the junction contained 2 bases not matched to a gene. CDR3 bases: TGTGCCAGCAGTGAAGGGACAGGGGTTAAAAACATTCAGTACTTC. This translates into CASSEGTGVKNIQYF.

The chain combines TRBV6-5 with TRBJ2-6; possible D gene TRBD2, 6 bases. The CDR3 contains 16 residues. The V end was cut by 4 bases, the J end by 0 bases, with 10 bases between. Germline V gene sequence: CDR1 MNHEY, CDR2 SVGAGI. CDR3 sequence reads: CASSSNGGSGANVLTF. CDR3 DNA sequence: TGTGCCAGCAGTTCAAACGGGGGCTCTGGGGCCAACGTCCTGACTTTC.

V is TRBV5-8 and J is TRBJ1-4; no definite D call. V shed 5 bases and J shed 6 bases, with 11 bases lying between them. Germline CDR1 and CDR2: SGHTS and YDEGEE. This CDR3 spans 13 amino acids. CDR3 amino acids: CASREGADEKLFF. In DNA, the CDR3 is TGTGCCAGCAGGGAGGGCGCGGATGAAAAACTGTTTTTT. The full variable domain, completed using reference TRBV5-8 and TRBJ1-4, is EAGVTQSPTHLIKTRGQQATLRCSPISGHTSVYWYQQALGLGLQFLLWYDEGEERNRGNFPPRFSGRQFPNYSSELNVNALELEDSALYLCASREGADEKLFFGSGTQLSVL.

The chain combines TRBV6-5 with TRBJ2-1; 9 bases match TRBD1. The CDR3 length is 13 residues. With 5 bases clipped from V and 7 bases from J, the junction kept 3 bases outside the gene matches. Germline-derived CDR1 and CDR2 are MNHEY and SVGAGI. CDR3 nucleotides: TGTGCCAGCAGTCCCGGGACAGGGAATGAGCAGTTCTTC. It translates to CASSPGTGNEQFF.

This clone has more than one count but fewer than ten. This chain connects TRBV30 to TRBJ2-5; 11 bases are a match to TRBD1. This CDR3 comprises 17 residues. From germline, CDR1 is GTSNPN and CDR2 SVGIG (reference sequence). V was clipped by 3 bases and J by 4 bases; unmatched bases: 13. This CDR3 is CAWRARDRGIVGETQYF. CDR3 coding DNA: TGTGCCTGGAGAGCCCGGGACAGGGGGATTGTCGGAGAGACCCAGTACTTC.

The CDR3 loop reads CASSGPGQGLNTGELFF. CDR3 DNA sequence: TGTGCCAGCAGCGGGCCGGGACAGGGACTGAACACCGGGGAGCTGTTTTTT. This rearrangement joins TRBV9 to TRBJ2-2; 9 nucleotides match TRBD1. CDR3 size: 17 residues. Trimming took 3 bases from V and 1 from J; bases not matched to a gene: 7. Germline-derived CDR1 and CDR2 are SGDLS and YYNGEE.

The V gene is TRBV5-1, the J gene TRBJ1-2; D ambiguous. The CDR3 runs 14 residues. The V gene's germline CDR1 is SGHRS and CDR2 YFSETQ. Trimming shortened V by 0 bases and J by 0 bases, and 6 bases separated the two germline ends. The CDR3 coding sequence is TGCGCCAGCAGCTTGGACGGGACTAACTATGGCTACACCTTC. It specifies CASSLDGTNYGYTF.

The chain has TRBV7-6 and TRBJ1-3; D is perhaps TRBD1 (5 bases). This CDR3 region has 16 residues. Germline CDR1 is SGHVS and CDR2 is FNYEAQ. Trimming left V 4 bases short and J 4 bases short, with 17 bases between. The CDR3: CASSSGTRGPGNTIYF. The CDR3, as DNA: TGTGCCAGCAGCTCAGGGACTCGCGGGCCGGGAAACACCATATATTTT.

The table lists this clone with a few counts. V usage is TRBV11-3 and J usage is TRBJ2-5, with D tentatively TRBD2 (5 bases). The CDR3 sequence is 14 residues long. V was trimmed by 7 bases and J by 5 bases, leaving 17 bases between them. Germline V gene sequence: CDR1 SGHNT, CDR2 YENEEA. CDR3 protein: CASKSRGAYETQYF. Written as DNA, the CDR3 is TGTGCCAGCAAATCTCGGGGTGCGTACGAGACCCAGTACTTC.

The CDR3 spells CASSSPTPEANTGELFF. As DNA, the CDR3 is TGTGCCAGTAGTTCCCCGACACCTGAAGCGAACACCGGGGAGCTGTTTTTT. V and J are TRBV19 and TRBJ2-2; no reliable D call. This CDR3 is built from 17 residues. Trimming pared 5 bases from V and 0 bases from J, leaving 16 bases between. Germline lookup yields CDR1 LNHDA and CDR2 SQIVND (reference sequence). The full variable domain, with the rest looked up from reference TRBV19 and TRBJ2-2, is DGGITQSPKYLFRKEGQNVTLSCEQNLNHDAMYWYRQDPGQGLRLIYYSQIVNDFQKGDIAEGYSVSREKKESFPLTVTSAQKNPTAFYLCASSSPTPEANTGELFFGEGSRLTVL.

The V and J genes are TRBV2 and TRBJ2-3; the D gene is possibly TRBD1 (5 bases). Germline V CDR1 and CDR2: SNHLY, FYNNEI. The V and J ends lost 5 bases and 2 bases respectively, with 14 bases between them. The CDR3 runs 15 residues. Here the CDR3 DNA reads TGTGCCAGCAGTCCCAAGGGGTGGGCCACAGATACGCAGTATTTT. Translation: CASSPKGWATDTQYF.

The chain combines TRBV13 with TRBJ2-3; 9 bases are a match to TRBD1. This CDR3 has 17 residues. V lost 1 base, J lost 2 bases, and 7 bases stayed unmatched. CDR1 is PRHDT and CDR2 is FYEKMQ in the germline V gene (reference sequence). The CDR3 sequence is CASSLELGQGITDTQYF. CDR3 in DNA: TGTGCCAGCAGCTTAGAACTGGGACAGGGAATCACAGATACGCAGTATTTT.

This clone was recorded only once. Different DNA sequences within this sample yield the same CDR3. V and J are TRBV5-6 and TRBJ1-6; D unclear. Germline assignment: CDR1 SGHDT and CDR2 YYEEEE. The CDR3 is 13 amino acids. V lost 2 bases and J 8 bases, leaving 8 bases between the germline ends. The CDR3 DNA sequence: TGTGCCAGCAGCTTTAGACGGGATTCACCCCTCCACTTT. Its protein product is CASSFRRDSPLHF.

J is TRBJ1-5 and V is TRBV28, with a possible D match to TRBD1 (5 bases). Looked up from germline, CDR1 is MDHEN and CDR2 is SYDVKM. The CDR3 has 13 residues. The V end lost 4 bases, the J end lost 2 bases, and 6 bases lay between the germline ends. Here the CDR3 DNA reads TGTGCCAGCAGTTGGGGGGGCAATCAGCCCCAGCATTTT. It codes for CASSWGGNQPQHF.

The rearrangement uses TRBV4-1 and TRBJ2-1, with 9 bases fitting TRBD2. Per the germline V gene, CDR1 is MGHRA and CDR2 is YSYEKL. The CDR3 runs to 17 residues. With 0 bases clipped from V and 7 bases from J, the junction kept 10 bases outside the gene matches. Here the CDR3 DNA reads TGCGCCAGCAGCCAAGATCCCCTAGCGGGGCGTACGAATGAGCAGTTCTTC. It encodes CASSQDPLAGRTNEQFF.

The chain combines TRBV2 with TRBJ1-5; 10 bases match TRBD1. This CDR3 contains 15 residues. Unmatched junction bases numbered 6, after V lost 6 bases and J lost 4 bases. CDR1 SNHLY and CDR2 FYNNEI come from the germline V gene. The CDR3: CASRGDRGGNQPQHF. The DNA for the CDR3 is TGTGCCAGCAGGGGGGACAGGGGAGGAAATCAGCCCCAGCATTTT.

The CDR3 is CASTRDRSTISGANVLTF. CDR3 coding DNA: TGTGCCAGCACGCGGGACAGGTCGACTATCTCTGGGGCCAACGTCCTGACTTTC. The J gene is TRBJ2-6, the V gene TRBV2, with 8 bases identical to TRBD1. There are 18 residues in the CDR3. Trimming removed 7 bases from V and 0 bases from J; junction bases left unmatched: 11. Per the germline V gene, CDR1 is SNHLY and CDR2 is FYNNEI.

The sample holds a few counts of this clone. This chain uses TRBV28 with TRBJ1-1; 10 nucleotides match TRBD1. Germline V gene data show CDR1 as MDHEN and CDR2 as SYDVKM. CDR3 length: 15 residues. V was pared by 2 bases and J by 5 bases, with 5 bases of the junction left unmatched. CDR3 in amino acids: CASSLHSGQGTEAFF. In DNA form, the CDR3 reads TGTGCCAGCAGTTTACATTCGGGACAGGGGACTGAAGCTTTCTTT.

V is TRBV5-6 and J is TRBJ1-5; 9 bases agree with TRBD1. V gave up 2 bases and J gave up 9 bases; unmatched junction bases: 15. In germline, CDR1 is SGHDT, CDR2 YYEEEE. This CDR3 spans 17 amino acids. CDR3 in amino acids: CASSFSPGQGLPSPQHF. Written as DNA, the CDR3 is TGTGCCAGCAGCTTTTCCCCAGGACAGGGGTTGCCTTCGCCCCAGCATTTT.

This sequence joins TRBV4-3 and TRBJ1-1; D may be TRBD1 (5 bases). CDR1 and CDR2 from the germline V gene are LGHNA and YSLEER. V was clipped by 0 bases and J by 6 bases, with 11 bases between them. The CDR3 has 14 residues. CDR3 sequence (DNA): TGCGCCAGCAGCCAAGAAGACAGTAACGCTGAAGCTTTCTTT. This sequence encodes CASSQEDSNAEAFF.

There are a few counts of this clone. J is TRBJ2-6 and V is TRBV10-3, with a tentative D call TRBD1 (6 bases). Germline V gene sequence: CDR1 ENHRY, CDR2 SYGVKD. V lost 0 bases and J 0 bases, leaving 6 bases between the germline ends. The CDR3 contains 16 residues. In DNA form, the CDR3 reads TGTGCCATCAGTGAGTCAGGGGGCTCTGGGGCCAACGTCCTGACTTTC. This codes for CAISESGGSGANVLTF.

This clone was recorded a few times. The rearrangement joins TRBV6-6 to TRBJ1-3; the D is unclear. This CDR3 region has 15 residues. Germline CDR1 and CDR2: MNHNY and SVGAGI (reference sequence). Deletions cut 6 bases from V and 4 bases from J, with 16 bases between. This CDR3 is CASSPTGALGNTIYF. DNA for the CDR3: TGTGCCAGCAGCCCGACCGGAGCGTTGGGAAACACCATATATTTT.